These 13 T cell receptor beta chains were all obtained from the same sample, sequenced in a study of T-cell reconstitution after alpha-beta-depleted transplantation in children. This sample's TCRbeta library carried unique molecular identifier barcodes. TCRdb called the PCR reads again in MiXCR, with one record for every CDR3 protein. Here the sample spans hundreds of thousands of distinct CDR3 sequences, 13% being singletons. The sequences come from PBMCs, mostly from graft donor cells, collected 360 days after TCRalphabeta/CD19-depleted stem cell transplant. The receptors were gathered from a male patient younger than 18 who had a stem cell transplant for acute myeloid leukemia, so the T cells may come from the graft donor.

The rearrangement links TRBV5-1 to TRBJ2-7; 9 nucleotides line up with TRBD2. V trimming: 2 bases; J trimming: 5 bases; junction bases outside the gene matches: 8. The CDR3 is 15 amino acids. CDR1 and CDR2 from the germline V gene are SGHRS and YFSETQ. The CDR3 protein is CASSFGPSGNHEQYF. CDR3 nucleotides: TGCGCCAGCAGCTTTGGGCCTAGCGGGAACCACGAGCAGTACTTC.

Regarding this clonotype: Given a much more abundant clone one base away, this may be a read error. This chain uses TRBV7-3 with TRBJ2-6; TRBD1 is a possible D gene (6 bases). The CDR3 loop spans 18 amino acids. Germline V gives CDR1 SGHTA, CDR2 FQGTGA. V was shortened by 8 bases and J by 0 bases, with 20 bases between the two germline ends. The CDR3 bases are TGTGCCAGCTGTTTACGGGGACATTGGAACTCTGGGGCCAACGTCCTGACTTTC. Protein: CASCLRGHWNSGANVLTF.

The genes are TRBV6-1 and TRBJ2-3; 8 bases are shared with TRBD2. The V segment lost 10 bases and the J segment 5 bases; nucleotides outside the gene matches: 8. The CDR3 has 13 residues. Looked up from germline, CDR1 is MNHNS and CDR2 is SASEGT. DNA for the CDR3: TGTGCCACCGGACGGGGGGGGGAAGATACGCAGTATTTT. As protein: CATGRGGEDTQYF.

This rearrangement joins TRBV29-1 to TRBJ2-3, with D perhaps matching TRBD2 (6 bases). Between the trimmed V and J ends, which lost 4 bases and 3 bases, there was a span of 11 bases. Germline V gene lookup returns CDR1 SQVTM and CDR2 ANQGSEA. CDR3 length: 13 residues. DNA for the CDR3: TGCAGCGTTGCCGGGAGTGCAACAGATACGCAGTATTTT. Its translation: CSVAGSATDTQYF.

This clonotype has at least ten counts. Germline is not matched at one junction end, which may reflect a read error. This chain connects TRBV5-1 to TRBJ2-7; D unclear. The germline gives CDR1 SGHRS, CDR2 YFSETQ. The CDR3 is made up of 15 amino acids. In DNA, the CDR3 is TGCGCCAGCAGCCCGAGGTCCAGAAGCCTCTACGAGCAGCACTTC. This codes for CASSPRSRSLYEQHF. The complete variable domain, with remaining parts taken from reference TRBV5-1 and TRBJ2-7, reads KAGVTQTPRYLIKTRGQQVTLSCSPISGHRSVSWYQQTPGQGLQFLFEYFSETQRNKGNFPGRFSGRQFSNSRSEMNVSTLELGDSALYLCASSPRSRSLYEQHFGPGTRLTVT.

In this sample, this clonotype turned up a few times. The chain employs TRBV4-3 and TRBJ2-1; unclear D gene. The CDR3 contains 14 residues. Germline CDR1 LGHNA, CDR2 YSLEER. V lost 5 bases and J 8 bases, leaving 16 bases between the germline ends. CDR3 sequence reads: CASSSDKAGDEQFF. The CDR3 DNA reads TGCGCCAGCAGCTCAGACAAGGCTGGCGATGAGCAGTTCTTC.

This clonotype appeared a few times. The chain employs TRBV20-1 and TRBJ2-7, with 9 positions matching TRBD1. The V segment lost 4 bases and the J segment 2 bases; nucleotides outside the gene matches: 9. The CDR3 extends over 15 amino acids. Germline V gives CDR1 DFQATT, CDR2 SNEGSKA (reference sequence). The CDR3 loop reads CSAKNVRQGAYEQYF. The CDR3 DNA is TGCAGTGCTAAGAATGTACGACAGGGGGCCTACGAGCAGTACTTC.

This clonotype was found many times. The chain employs TRBV29-1 and TRBJ2-7; D is possibly TRBD1 (6 bases). Germline CDR1 SQVTM, CDR2 ANQGSEA. The V gene lost 7 bases and the J gene lost 5 bases, with 12 bases spanning the gap. The CDR3 spans 11 residues. CDR3 in DNA: TGCAGCGCACTCAGGGGCGACGAGCAGTACTTC. As protein: CSALRGDEQYF.

This rearrangement joins TRBV6-5 to TRBJ2-7; 7 positions match TRBD1. This CDR3 contains 13 residues. Germline trimming cut 0 bases from V and 6 bases from J; bases unmatched to any gene: 2. CDR1 and CDR2 from the germline V gene are MNHEY and SVGAGI. CDR3 in amino acids: CASSYSKGAEQYF. The CDR3 region has the DNA TGTGCCAGCAGTTACTCAAAGGGGGCCGAGCAGTACTTC.

This clonotype has more than one count but fewer than ten. The V and J genes are TRBV6-2 or TRBV6-3 and TRBJ2-2; either TRBD1 or TRBD2 may fit D (5 bases each). The germline CDR1 and CDR2 sequences are MNHEY and SVGEGT. V lost 2 bases and J lost 3, with 19 bases in between. CDR3 size: 18 residues. The CDR3 loop is CASSYPLQRGRDTGELFF. The CDR3 nucleotides are TGTGCCAGCAGTTACCCTCTCCAGAGGGGTCGGGACACCGGGGAGCTGTTTTTT.

DNA for the CDR3: TGCGCCAGCAGCTTGGTGGTAGTCTCGACCTACGAGCAGTACTTC. Amino acids: CASSLVVVSTYEQYF. This sequence joins TRBV5-1 and TRBJ2-7, with D unresolved. This CDR3 spans 15 amino acids. Per the germline V gene, CDR1 is SGHRS and CDR2 is YFSETQ. Trimming shortened V by 0 bases and J by 2 bases, and 12 bases separated the two germline ends. Combining the CDR3 with reference TRBV5-1 and TRBJ2-7 gives the whole variable domain KAGVTQTPRYLIKTRGQQVTLSCSPISGHRSVSWYQQTPGQGLQFLFEYFSETQRNKGNFPGRFSGRQFSNSRSEMNVSTLELGDSALYLCASSLVVVSTYEQYFGPGTRLTVT.

The chain carries TRBV4-1 and TRBJ2-1, with D uncertain. Trimming shortened V by 0 bases and J by 9 bases, and 9 bases separated the two germline ends. Per germline, CDR1 MGHRA and CDR2 YSYEKL. This CDR3 has 13 residues. The CDR3 here is CASSQEHWREQFF. Here the CDR3 DNA reads TGCGCCAGCAGCCAAGAGCATTGGCGTGAGCAGTTCTTC.

The rearrangement joins TRBV7-9 to TRBJ2-3, with a possible D match to TRBD1 (6 bases). V lost 4 bases, J lost 2 bases, and 19 bases lay in between. The CDR3 is 17 residues long. Germline V CDR1 and CDR2: SEHNR, FQNEAQ (reference sequence). CDR3: CASSSIGRRGNTDTQYF. The CDR3 nucleotides are TGTGCCAGCAGCTCTATAGGACGAAGGGGGAACACAGATACGCAGTATTTT.